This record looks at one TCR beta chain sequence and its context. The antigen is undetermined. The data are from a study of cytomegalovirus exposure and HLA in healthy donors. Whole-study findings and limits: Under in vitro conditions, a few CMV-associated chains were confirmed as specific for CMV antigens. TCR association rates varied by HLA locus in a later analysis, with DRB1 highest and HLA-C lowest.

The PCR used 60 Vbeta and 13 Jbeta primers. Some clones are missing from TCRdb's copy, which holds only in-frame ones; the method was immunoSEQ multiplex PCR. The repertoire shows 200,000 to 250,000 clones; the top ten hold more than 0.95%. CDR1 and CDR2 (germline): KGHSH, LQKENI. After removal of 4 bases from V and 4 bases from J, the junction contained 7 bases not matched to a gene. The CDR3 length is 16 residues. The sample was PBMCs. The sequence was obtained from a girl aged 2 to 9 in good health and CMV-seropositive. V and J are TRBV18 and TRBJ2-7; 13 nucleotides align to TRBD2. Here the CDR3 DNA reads TGTGCCAGCTCACAACTAACGGGACTAGCGGGGTACGAGCAGTACTTC. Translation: CASSQLTGLAGYEQYF.